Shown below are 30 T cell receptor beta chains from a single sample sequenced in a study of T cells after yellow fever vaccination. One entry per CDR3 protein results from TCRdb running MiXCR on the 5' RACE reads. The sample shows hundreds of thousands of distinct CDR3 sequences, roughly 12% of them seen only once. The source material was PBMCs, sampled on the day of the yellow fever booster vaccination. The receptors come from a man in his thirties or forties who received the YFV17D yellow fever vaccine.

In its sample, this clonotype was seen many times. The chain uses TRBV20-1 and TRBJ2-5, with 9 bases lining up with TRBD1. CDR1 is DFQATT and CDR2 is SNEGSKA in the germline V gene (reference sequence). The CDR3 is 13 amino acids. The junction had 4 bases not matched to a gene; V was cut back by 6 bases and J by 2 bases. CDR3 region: CSAQDRGQETQYF. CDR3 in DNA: TGCAGTGCACAGGACAGGGGTCAAGAGACCCAGTACTTC.

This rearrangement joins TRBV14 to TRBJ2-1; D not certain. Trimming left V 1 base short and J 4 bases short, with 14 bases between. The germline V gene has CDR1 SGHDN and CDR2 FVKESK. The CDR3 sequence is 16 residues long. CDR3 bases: TGTGCCAGCAGCCAAGGCGGCCCATCCCTTTACAATGAGCAGTTCTTC. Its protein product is CASSQGGPSLYNEQFF.

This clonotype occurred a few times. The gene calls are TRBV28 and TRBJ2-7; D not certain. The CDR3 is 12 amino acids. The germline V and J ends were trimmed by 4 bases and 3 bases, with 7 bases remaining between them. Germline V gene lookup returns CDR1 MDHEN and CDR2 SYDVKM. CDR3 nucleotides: TGTGCCAGCAGTTCCTCTAACTACGAGCAGTACTTC. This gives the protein CASSSSNYEQYF.

This CDR3 reads CASSARTGWETQYF. CDR3 coding DNA: TGTGCCAGCAGCGCGCGGACAGGATGGGAGACCCAGTACTTC. This chain connects TRBV9 to TRBJ2-5; 7 bases are shared with TRBD1. J lost 5 bases, V lost 3 bases, and 7 bases had no gene match. The CDR3 length is 14 residues. CDR1 is SGDLS, CDR2 YYNGEE, per germline.

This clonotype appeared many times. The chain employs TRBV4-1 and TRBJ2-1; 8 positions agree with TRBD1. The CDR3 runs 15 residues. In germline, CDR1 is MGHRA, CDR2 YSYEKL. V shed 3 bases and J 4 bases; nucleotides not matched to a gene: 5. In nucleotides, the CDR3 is TGCGCCAGCAGCCAGGCGGGACAGGTATACAATGAGCAGTTCTTC. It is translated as CASSQAGQVYNEQFF.

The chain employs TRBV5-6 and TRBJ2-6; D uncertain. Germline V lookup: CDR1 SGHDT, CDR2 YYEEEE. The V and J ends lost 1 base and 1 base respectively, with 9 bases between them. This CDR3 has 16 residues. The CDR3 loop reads CASSLIQQSGANVLTF. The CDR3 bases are TGTGCCAGCAGCTTGATACAGCAATCTGGGGCCAACGTCCTGACTTTC. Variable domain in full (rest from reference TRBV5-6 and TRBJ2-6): DAGVTQSPTHLIKTRGQQVTLRCSPKSGHDTVSWYQQALGQGPQFIFQYYEEEERQRGNFPDRFSGHQFPNYSSELNVNALLLGDSALYLCASSLIQQSGANVLTFGAGSRLTVL.

DNA of the CDR3: TGTGCCAGCACTAAGACGGGAGGGAATTACAATGAGCAGTTCTTC. As protein: CASTKTGGNYNEQFF. J is TRBJ2-1 and V is TRBV6-4; 8 positions agree with TRBD2. The CDR3 extends over 15 amino acids. Unmatched junction bases numbered 9, after V lost 7 bases and J lost 4 bases. The germline gives CDR1 MRHNA, CDR2 SNTAGT.

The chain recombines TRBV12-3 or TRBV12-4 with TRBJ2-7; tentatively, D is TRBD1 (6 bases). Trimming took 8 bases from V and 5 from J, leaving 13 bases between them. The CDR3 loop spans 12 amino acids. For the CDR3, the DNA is TGTGCCAGCCAGGGGCCGGTACACGAGCAGTACTTC. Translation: CASQGPVHEQYF.

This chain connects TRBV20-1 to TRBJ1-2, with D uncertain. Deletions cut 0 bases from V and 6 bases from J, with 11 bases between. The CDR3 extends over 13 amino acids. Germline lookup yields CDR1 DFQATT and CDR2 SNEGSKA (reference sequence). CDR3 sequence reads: CSARDRSVDGYTF. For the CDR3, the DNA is TGCAGTGCTAGAGATCGCAGCGTGGATGGCTACACCTTC.

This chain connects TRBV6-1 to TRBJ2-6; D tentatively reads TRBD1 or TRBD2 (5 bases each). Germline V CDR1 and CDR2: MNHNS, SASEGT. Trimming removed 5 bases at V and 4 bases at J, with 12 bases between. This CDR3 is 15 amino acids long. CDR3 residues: CASSPRDGGANVLTF. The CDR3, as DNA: TGTGCCAGCAGTCCCCGGGACGGAGGGGCCAACGTCCTGACTTTC.

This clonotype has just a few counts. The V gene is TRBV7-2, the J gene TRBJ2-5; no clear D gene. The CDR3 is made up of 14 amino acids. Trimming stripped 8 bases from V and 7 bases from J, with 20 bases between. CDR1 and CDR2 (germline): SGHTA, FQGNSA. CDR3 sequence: CASGLRSPVGTQYF. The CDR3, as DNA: TGTGCCAGCGGTTTACGTTCTCCCGTCGGGACCCAGTACTTC.

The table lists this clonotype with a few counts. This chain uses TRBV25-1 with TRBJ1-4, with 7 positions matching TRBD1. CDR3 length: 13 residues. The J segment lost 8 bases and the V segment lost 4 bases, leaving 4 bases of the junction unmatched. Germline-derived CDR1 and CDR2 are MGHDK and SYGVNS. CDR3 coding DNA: TGTGCCAGCAGTGGCAGGGGGTGGGAAAAACTGTTTTTT. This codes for CASSGRGWEKLFF.

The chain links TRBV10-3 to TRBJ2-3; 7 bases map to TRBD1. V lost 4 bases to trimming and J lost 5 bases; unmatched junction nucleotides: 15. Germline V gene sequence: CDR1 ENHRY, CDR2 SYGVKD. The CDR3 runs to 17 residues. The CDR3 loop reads CAISANRGLRHVDTQYF. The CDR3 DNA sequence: TGTGCCATCAGTGCCAACAGGGGTCTTCGCCATGTAGATACGCAGTATTTT.

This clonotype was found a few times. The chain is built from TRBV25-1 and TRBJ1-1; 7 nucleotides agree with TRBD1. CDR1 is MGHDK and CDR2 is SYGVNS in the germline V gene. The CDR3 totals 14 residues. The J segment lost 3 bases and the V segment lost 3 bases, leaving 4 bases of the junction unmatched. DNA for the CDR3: TGTGCCAGCAGTGATTCACAGGGGTACACTGAAGCTTTCTTT. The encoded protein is CASSDSQGYTEAFF.

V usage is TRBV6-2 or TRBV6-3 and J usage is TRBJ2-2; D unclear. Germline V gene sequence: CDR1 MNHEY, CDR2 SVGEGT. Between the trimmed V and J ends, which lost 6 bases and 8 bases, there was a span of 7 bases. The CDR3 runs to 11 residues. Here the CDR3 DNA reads TGTGCCAGCAGCCCCTATGGGGAGCTGTTTTTT. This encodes CASSPYGELFF.

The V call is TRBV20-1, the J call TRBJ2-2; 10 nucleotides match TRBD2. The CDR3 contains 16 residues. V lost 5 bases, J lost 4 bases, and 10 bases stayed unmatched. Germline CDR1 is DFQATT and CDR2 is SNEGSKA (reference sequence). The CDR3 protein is CSAPSSGRFGTGELFF. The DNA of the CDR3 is TGCAGTGCTCCTTCTAGCGGGAGATTCGGCACCGGGGAGCTGTTTTTT.

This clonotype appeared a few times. Here the CDR3 DNA reads TGTGCCAGCAGCCTTAGGACAGGGGCCTCCTACGAGCAGTACTTC. Translated: CASSLRTGASYEQYF. V and J are TRBV14 and TRBJ2-7; 9 nucleotides line up with TRBD1. J was trimmed by 0 bases and V by 4 bases; bases with no gene match: 4. There are 15 residues in the CDR3. In germline, CDR1 is SGHDN, CDR2 FVKESK. Combining the CDR3 with reference TRBV14 and TRBJ2-7 gives the whole variable domain EAGVTQFPSHSVIEKGQTVTLRCDPISGHDNLYWYRRVMGKEIKFLLHFVKESKQDESGMPNNRFLAERTGGTYSTLKVQPAELEDSGVYFCASSLRTGASYEQYFGPGTRLTVT.

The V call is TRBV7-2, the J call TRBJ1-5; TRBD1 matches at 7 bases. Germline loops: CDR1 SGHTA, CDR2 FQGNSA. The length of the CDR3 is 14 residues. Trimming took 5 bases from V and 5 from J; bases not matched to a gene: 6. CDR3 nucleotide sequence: TGTGCCAGCAGCCAGGGACAGCGAGATCAGCCCCAGCATTTT. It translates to CASSQGQRDQPQHF.

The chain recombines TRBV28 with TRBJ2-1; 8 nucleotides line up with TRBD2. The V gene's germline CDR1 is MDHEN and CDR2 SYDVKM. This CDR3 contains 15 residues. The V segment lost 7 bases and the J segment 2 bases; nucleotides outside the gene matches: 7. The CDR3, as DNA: TGTGCCAGCAACCCGGGGGGGAGGGCCTACAATGAGCAGTTCTTC. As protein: CASNPGGRAYNEQFF.

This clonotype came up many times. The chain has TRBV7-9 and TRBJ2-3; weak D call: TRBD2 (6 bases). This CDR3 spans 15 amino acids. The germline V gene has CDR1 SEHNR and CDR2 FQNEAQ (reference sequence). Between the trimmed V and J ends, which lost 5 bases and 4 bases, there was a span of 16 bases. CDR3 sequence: CASSPAERLADTQYF. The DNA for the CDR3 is TGTGCCAGCAGCCCCGCCGAGAGACTAGCAGATACGCAGTATTTT.

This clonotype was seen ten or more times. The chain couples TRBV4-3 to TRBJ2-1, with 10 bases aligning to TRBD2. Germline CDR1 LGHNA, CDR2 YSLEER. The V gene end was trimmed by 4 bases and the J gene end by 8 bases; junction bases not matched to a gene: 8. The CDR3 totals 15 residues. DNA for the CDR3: TGCGCCAGCAGCCTCCTAGCGGGAGTAGGCGATGAGCAGTTCTTC. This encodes CASSLLAGVGDEQFF.

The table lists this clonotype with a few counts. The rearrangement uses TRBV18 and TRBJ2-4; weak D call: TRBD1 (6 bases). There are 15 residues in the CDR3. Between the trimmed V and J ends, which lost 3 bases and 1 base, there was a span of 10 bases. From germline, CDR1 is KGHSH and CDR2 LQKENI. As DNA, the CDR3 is TGTGCCAGCTCACCGGTGCAGGGGGCCAAAAACATTCAGTACTTC. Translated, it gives CASSPVQGAKNIQYF. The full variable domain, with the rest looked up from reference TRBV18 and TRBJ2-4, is NAGVMQNPRHLVRRRGQEARLRCSPMKGHSHVYWYRQLPEEGLKFMVYLQKENIIDESGMPKERFSAEFPKEGPSILRIQQVVRGDSAAYFCASSPVQGAKNIQYFGAGTRLSVL.

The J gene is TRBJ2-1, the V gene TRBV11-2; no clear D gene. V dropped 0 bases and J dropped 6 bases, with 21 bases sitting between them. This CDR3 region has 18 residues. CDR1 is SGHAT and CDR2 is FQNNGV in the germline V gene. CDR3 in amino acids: CASSLEALATLTTNEQFF. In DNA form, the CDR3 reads TGTGCCAGCAGCTTAGAAGCTCTCGCTACTCTCACCACCAATGAGCAGTTCTTC.

CDR3 in DNA: TGTGCCAGCAGCGTAGTTGGGACTAGCGGGAGTTATGAGCAGTTCTTC. Amino acid sequence: CASSVVGTSGSYEQFF. This sequence joins TRBV9 and TRBJ2-1; TRBD2 aligns across 14 bases. The CDR3 spans 16 residues. With V trimmed by 0 bases and J by 8 bases, 4 bases remained unmatched. Germline V gene sequence: CDR1 SGDLS, CDR2 YYNGEE.

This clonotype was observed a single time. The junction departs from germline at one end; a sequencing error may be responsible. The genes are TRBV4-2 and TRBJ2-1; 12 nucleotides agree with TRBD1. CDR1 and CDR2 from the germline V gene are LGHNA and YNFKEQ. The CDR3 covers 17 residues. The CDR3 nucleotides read TGTGCCATCAGCCCAGGGACAGGGGGCGCTTGGTCTCGCAAGCAGTTCTTC. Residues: CAISPGTGGAWSRKQFF.

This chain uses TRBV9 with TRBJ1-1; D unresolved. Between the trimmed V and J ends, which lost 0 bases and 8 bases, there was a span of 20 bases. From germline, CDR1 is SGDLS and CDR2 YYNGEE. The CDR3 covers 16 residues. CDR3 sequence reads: CASSVVSGSLAGEAFF. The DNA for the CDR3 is TGTGCCAGCAGCGTAGTCTCGGGGTCCCTGGCCGGCGAAGCTTTCTTT. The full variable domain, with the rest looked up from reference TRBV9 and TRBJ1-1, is DSGVTQTPKHLITATGQRVTLRCSPRSGDLSVYWYQQSLDQGLQFLIQYYNGEERAKGNILERFSAQQFPDLHSELNLSSLELGDSALYFCASSVVSGSLAGEAFFGQGTRLTVV.

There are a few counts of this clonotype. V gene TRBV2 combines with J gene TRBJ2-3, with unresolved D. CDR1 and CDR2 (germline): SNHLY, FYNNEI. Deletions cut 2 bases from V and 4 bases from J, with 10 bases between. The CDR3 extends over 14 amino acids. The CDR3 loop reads CASSEHRNPDTQYF. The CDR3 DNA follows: TGTGCCAGCAGTGAACACCGGAATCCAGATACGCAGTATTTT.

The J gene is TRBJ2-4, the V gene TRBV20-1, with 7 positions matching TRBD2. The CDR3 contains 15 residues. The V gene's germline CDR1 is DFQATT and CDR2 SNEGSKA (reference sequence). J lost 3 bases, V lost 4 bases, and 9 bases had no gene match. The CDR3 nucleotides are TGCAGTGCTAACCGGGCGGGAGTGGTCAAAAACATTCAGTACTTC. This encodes CSANRAGVVKNIQYF.

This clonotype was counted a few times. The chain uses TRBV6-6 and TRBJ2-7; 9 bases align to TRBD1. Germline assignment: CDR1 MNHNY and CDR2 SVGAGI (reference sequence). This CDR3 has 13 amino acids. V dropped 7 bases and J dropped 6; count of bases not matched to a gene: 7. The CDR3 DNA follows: TGTGCCAGCACCGGGACAGGGCTCCGCGAGCAGTACTTC. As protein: CASTGTGLREQYF.

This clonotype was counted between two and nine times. The CDR3 DNA reads TGTGCCAGCAGTTACTCGCGAGCGGGAGGCTACAATGAGCAGTTCTTC. Amino acids: CASSYSRAGGYNEQFF. The chain joins TRBV6-5 to TRBJ2-1; 9 nucleotides line up with TRBD2. V dropped 0 bases and J dropped 3; count of bases not matched to a gene: 3. This CDR3 is 16 amino acids long. In germline, CDR1 is MNHEY, CDR2 SVGAGI.